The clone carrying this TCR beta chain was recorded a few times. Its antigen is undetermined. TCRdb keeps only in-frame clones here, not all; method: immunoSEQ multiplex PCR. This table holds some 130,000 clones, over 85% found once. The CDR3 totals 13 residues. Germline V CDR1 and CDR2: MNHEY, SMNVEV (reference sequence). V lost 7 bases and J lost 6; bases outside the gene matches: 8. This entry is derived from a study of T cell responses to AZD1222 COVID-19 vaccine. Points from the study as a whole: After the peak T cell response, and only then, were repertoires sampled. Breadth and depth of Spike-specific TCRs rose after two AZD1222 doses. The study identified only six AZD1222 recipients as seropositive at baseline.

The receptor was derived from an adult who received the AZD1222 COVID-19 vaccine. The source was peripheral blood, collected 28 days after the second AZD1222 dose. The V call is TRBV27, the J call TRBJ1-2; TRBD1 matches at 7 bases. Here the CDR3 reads CASKVQGRDGYTF. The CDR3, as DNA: TGTGCCAGCAAAGTACAGGGGAGGGATGGCTACACCTTC.